These 20 T cell receptor beta chains came from one sample sequenced in a study of response to subunit inactivated influenza vaccine (dated by TCRdb to 2016 to 2019). Libraries were constructed by RT-PCR. These reads were obtained on an Illumina HiSeq 2500. TCRdb reanalyzed the raw reads on its own, using fastp at Q25 for trimming and MiXCR for clone calling, and kept in-frame beta chains. Each entry merges the rows of one CDR3 protein and shows their most common DNA and genes. The sample contains approximately 700,000 distinct CDR3 sequences, 15% to 17% of them found a single time. Roughly 11% of the sample comes from the top ten. Here the sequenced sample was PBMCs from blood, taken about 12 days after vaccination. Source of these receptors: a man aged 50-59 years who received an inactivated influenza vaccine. Donor details come from another sample of the same person, matched by shared clones.

This clonotype was counted between two and nine times. The chain employs TRBV20-1 and TRBJ1-5; D might be TRBD1 (5 bases). The CDR3 has 15 residues. Germline V gene lookup returns CDR1 DFQATT and CDR2 SNEGSKA (reference sequence). Deletions cut 1 base from V and 5 bases from J, with 15 bases between. The CDR3 sequence is CSARVRAGRHQPQHF. DNA of the CDR3: TGCAGTGCTAGAGTTCGGGCAGGGAGGCATCAGCCCCAGCATTTT.

This sequence joins TRBV12-3 or TRBV12-4 and TRBJ2-7, with unresolved D. V dropped 1 base and J dropped 3 bases, with 7 bases sitting between them. This CDR3 has 13 residues. CDR3 DNA: TGTGCCAGCAGTTTAGATCGGATCTACGAGCAGTACTTC. Amino acid sequence: CASSLDRIYEQYF.

This clonotype was seen a few times. The J gene is TRBJ2-7, the V gene TRBV7-2; a possible D gene is TRBD1 (5 bases). This CDR3 is 12 amino acids long. Germline V gives CDR1 SGHTA, CDR2 FQGNSA. V was shortened by 6 bases and J by 6 bases, with 12 bases between the two germline ends. The CDR3 reads CASRRQSGEQYF. The CDR3 DNA reads TGTGCCAGCAGAAGACAGTCCGGCGAGCAGTACTTC.

V usage is TRBV30 and J usage is TRBJ1-5, with a tentative D call TRBD1 (6 bases). The CDR3 covers 14 residues. Germline V gene lookup returns CDR1 GTSNPN and CDR2 SVGIG (reference sequence). Trimming shortened V by 5 bases and J by 2 bases, and 13 bases separated the two germline ends. Here the CDR3 DNA reads TGTGCCTGGGGAGGACAGTCCCGCAATCAGCCCCAGCATTTT. Its protein product is CAWGGQSRNQPQHF.

The rearrangement links TRBV12-3 or TRBV12-4 to TRBJ2-2; 8 nucleotides align to TRBD2. Trimming removed 5 bases from V and 1 base from J; junction bases left unmatched: 9. The CDR3 covers 17 residues. CDR3 amino acids: CASSRAGGGRNTGELFF. The CDR3 coding sequence is TGTGCCAGCAGTAGGGCTGGCGGGGGGCGGAACACCGGGGAGCTGTTTTTT.

This chain joins TRBV7-9 and TRBJ2-1; TRBD2 agrees at 12 bases. J was trimmed by 9 bases and V by 5 bases; bases with no gene match: 14. Germline assignment: CDR1 SEHNR and CDR2 FQNEAQ (reference sequence). CDR3 length: 17 residues. CDR3 in DNA: TGTGCCAGCAGCCCCAGACTAGCGGGGGATTCTGACGGTGAGCAGTTCTTC. This translates into CASSPRLAGDSDGEQFF. The whole variable domain, remainder taken from reference TRBV7-9 and TRBJ2-1, is DTGVSQNPRHKITKRGQNVTFRCDPISEHNRLYWYRQTLGQGPEFLTYFQNEAQLEKSRLLSDRFSAERPKGSFSTLEIQRTEQGDSAMYLCASSPRLAGDSDGEQFFGPGTRLTVL.

This chain uses TRBV4-3 with TRBJ1-1; D is perhaps TRBD1 (5 bases). V lost 0 bases and J 7 bases, leaving 9 bases between the germline ends. Germline V CDR1 and CDR2: LGHNA, YSLEER. The CDR3 spans 13 residues. CDR3 nucleotide sequence: TGCGCCAGCAGCCAAGAGGGGGGGAATGAAGCTTTCTTT. It specifies CASSQEGGNEAFF.

This clonotype was seen only a few times. This chain connects TRBV10-3 to TRBJ1-6, with D possibly being TRBD1 (6 bases). Looked up from germline, CDR1 is ENHRY and CDR2 is SYGVKD. The V end lost 3 bases, the J end lost 9 bases, and 18 bases lay between the germline ends. The CDR3 runs to 16 residues. CDR3 DNA: TGTGCCATCAGTGAAGGGGGGACCCATAGTGTTTCACCCCTCCACTTT. It yields the protein CAISEGGTHSVSPLHF.

This chain uses TRBV27 with TRBJ2-1, with 10 nucleotides matching TRBD2. The germline CDR1 and CDR2 sequences are MNHEY and SMNVEV (reference sequence). The length of the CDR3 is 16 residues. With 0 bases clipped from V and 6 bases from J, the junction kept 5 bases outside the gene matches. CDR3 in amino acids: CASSLSASGSRNEQFF. The CDR3 DNA follows: TGTGCCAGCAGTTTATCTGCTAGCGGGAGCCGCAATGAGCAGTTCTTC.

Only a few counts were recorded for this clonotype. The chain recombines TRBV9 with TRBJ2-3; D unclear. This CDR3 region has 15 residues. Germline V gene sequence: CDR1 SGDLS, CDR2 YYNGEE. Trimming left V 0 bases short and J 7 bases short, with 15 bases between. The CDR3: CASSVAPAGANTQYF. The DNA of the CDR3 is TGTGCCAGCAGCGTAGCCCCGGCTGGTGCAAATACGCAGTATTTT.

The genes are TRBV20-1 and TRBJ2-4; D is unclear. V gave up 3 bases and J gave up 6 bases, with 21 bases separating them. CDR1 DFQATT and CDR2 SNEGSKA come from the germline V gene (reference sequence). The CDR3 is 16 residues long. The CDR3 DNA reads TGCAGTGCTAGGCGGCTCGCCGATTTGTTGGGAAACATTCAGTACTTC. This gives the protein CSARRLADLLGNIQYF.

This sequence joins TRBV30 and TRBJ2-1; 9 nucleotides align to TRBD2. Germline V gives CDR1 GTSNPN, CDR2 SVGIG (reference sequence). With 8 bases clipped from V and 8 bases from J, the junction kept 16 bases outside the gene matches. There are 15 residues in the CDR3. CDR3: CALGLREGIGHEQFF. Written as DNA, the CDR3 is TGTGCCCTGGGCTTGCGGGAGGGTATAGGGCATGAGCAGTTCTTC.

The rearrangement joins TRBV11-2 to TRBJ2-1, with D perhaps TRBD1 or TRBD2 (5 bases each). V was shortened by 8 bases and J by 8 bases, with 19 bases between the two germline ends. The CDR3 loop spans 14 amino acids. The germline gives CDR1 SGHAT, CDR2 FQNNGV. The CDR3 loop reads CASSGLESRYEQFF. CDR3 coding DNA: TGTGCCAGCTCGGGGCTGGAAAGTAGGTATGAGCAGTTCTTC. The complete variable domain, with remaining parts taken from reference TRBV11-2 and TRBJ2-1, reads EAGVAQSPRYKIIEKRQSVAFWCNPISGHATLYWYQQILGQGPKLLIQFQNNGVVDDSQLPKDRFSAERLKGVDSTLKIQPAKLEDSAVYLCASSGLESRYEQFFGPGTRLTVL.

In this sample, this clonotype turned up a few times. V and J are TRBV28 and TRBJ2-3; 8 bases align to TRBD2. Germline assignment: CDR1 MDHEN and CDR2 SYDVKM. The CDR3 is made up of 16 amino acids. Trimming took 4 bases from V and 3 from J; bases not matched to a gene: 9. The DNA of the CDR3 is TGTGCCAGCAGTTCCCTCCCGGGACTAGGTACAGATACGCAGTATTTT. Translated: CASSSLPGLGTDTQYF.

The chain carries TRBV28 and TRBJ2-7; D is unclear. Per the germline V gene, CDR1 is MDHEN and CDR2 is SYDVKM. Trimming pared 3 bases from V and 3 bases from J, leaving 12 bases between. The CDR3 is 14 amino acids. As DNA, the CDR3 is TGTGCCAGCAGTTTCCATTCGATAGGCTACGAGCAGTACTTC. Residues: CASSFHSIGYEQYF.

This clonotype has only a few counts. The V call is TRBV30, the J call TRBJ2-7; TRBD1 matches at 7 bases. Germline CDR1 is GTSNPN and CDR2 is SVGIG (reference sequence). Trimming at V came to 4 bases and at J to 6 bases, leaving 6 bases not matched to a gene. This CDR3 spans 12 amino acids. This CDR3 is CAWNADRVEQYF. The CDR3 DNA reads as TGTGCCTGGAACGCTGACAGGGTCGAGCAGTACTTC.

The rearrangement links TRBV12-3 or TRBV12-4 to TRBJ2-1; TRBD2 might be the D (6 bases). The V and J ends lost 3 bases and 6 bases respectively, with 15 bases between them. The CDR3 is 15 residues long. In nucleotides, the CDR3 is TGTGCCAGCAGTTTTTACGGTAGCGGAGGCAATGAGCAGTTCTTC. Amino acids: CASSFYGSGGNEQFF.

This clonotype has only a few counts. This chain links TRBV11-2 with TRBJ1-1; TRBD1 matches at 7 bases. Trimming at V came to 4 bases and at J to 7 bases, leaving 9 bases not matched to a gene. The germline V gene has CDR1 SGHAT and CDR2 FQNNGV. The CDR3 consists of 14 residues. In DNA, the CDR3 is TGTGCCAGCAGCTGGGACAGAAGAGGTGGTGAAGCTTTCTTT. Protein: CASSWDRRGGEAFF.

This clonotype was observed many times. This chain links TRBV7-2 with TRBJ1-1; no clear D gene. The length of the CDR3 is 13 residues. V was cut by 8 bases and J by 2 bases, with 12 bases left in between. Germline loops: CDR1 SGHTA, CDR2 FQGNSA. This chain's CDR3 is CASLLAGNTEAFF. The CDR3 DNA sequence: TGTGCCAGCCTTCTGGCAGGCAACACTGAAGCTTTCTTT. The variable domain in full, with the rest retrieved from reference TRBV7-2 and TRBJ1-1, is GAGVSQSPSNKVTEKGKDVELRCDPISGHTALYWYRQSLGQGLEFLIYFQGNSAPDKSGLPSDRFSAERTGGSVSTLTIQRTQQEDSAVYLCASLLAGNTEAFFGQGTRLTVV.

This clonotype was detected a few times. The chain has TRBV20-1 and TRBJ2-7; no clear D. The CDR3 covers 14 residues. V was pared by 6 bases and J by 2 bases, with 17 bases between. Germline V gene sequence: CDR1 DFQATT, CDR2 SNEGSKA (reference sequence). CDR3 amino acids: CSAPRPGATYEQYF. CDR3 DNA sequence: TGCAGTGCCCCTCGTCCCGGTGCCACCTACGAGCAGTACTTC.